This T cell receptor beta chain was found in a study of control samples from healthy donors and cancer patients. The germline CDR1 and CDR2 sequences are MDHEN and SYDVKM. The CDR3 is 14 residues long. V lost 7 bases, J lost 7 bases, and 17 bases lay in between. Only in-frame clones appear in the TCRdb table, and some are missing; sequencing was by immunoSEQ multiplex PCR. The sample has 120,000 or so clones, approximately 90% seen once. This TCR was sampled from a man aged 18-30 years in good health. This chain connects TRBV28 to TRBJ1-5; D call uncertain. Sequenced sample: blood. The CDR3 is CASTTGDLGQPQHF. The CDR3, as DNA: TGTGCCAGCACCACGGGCGATCTCGGGCAGCCCCAGCATTTT.